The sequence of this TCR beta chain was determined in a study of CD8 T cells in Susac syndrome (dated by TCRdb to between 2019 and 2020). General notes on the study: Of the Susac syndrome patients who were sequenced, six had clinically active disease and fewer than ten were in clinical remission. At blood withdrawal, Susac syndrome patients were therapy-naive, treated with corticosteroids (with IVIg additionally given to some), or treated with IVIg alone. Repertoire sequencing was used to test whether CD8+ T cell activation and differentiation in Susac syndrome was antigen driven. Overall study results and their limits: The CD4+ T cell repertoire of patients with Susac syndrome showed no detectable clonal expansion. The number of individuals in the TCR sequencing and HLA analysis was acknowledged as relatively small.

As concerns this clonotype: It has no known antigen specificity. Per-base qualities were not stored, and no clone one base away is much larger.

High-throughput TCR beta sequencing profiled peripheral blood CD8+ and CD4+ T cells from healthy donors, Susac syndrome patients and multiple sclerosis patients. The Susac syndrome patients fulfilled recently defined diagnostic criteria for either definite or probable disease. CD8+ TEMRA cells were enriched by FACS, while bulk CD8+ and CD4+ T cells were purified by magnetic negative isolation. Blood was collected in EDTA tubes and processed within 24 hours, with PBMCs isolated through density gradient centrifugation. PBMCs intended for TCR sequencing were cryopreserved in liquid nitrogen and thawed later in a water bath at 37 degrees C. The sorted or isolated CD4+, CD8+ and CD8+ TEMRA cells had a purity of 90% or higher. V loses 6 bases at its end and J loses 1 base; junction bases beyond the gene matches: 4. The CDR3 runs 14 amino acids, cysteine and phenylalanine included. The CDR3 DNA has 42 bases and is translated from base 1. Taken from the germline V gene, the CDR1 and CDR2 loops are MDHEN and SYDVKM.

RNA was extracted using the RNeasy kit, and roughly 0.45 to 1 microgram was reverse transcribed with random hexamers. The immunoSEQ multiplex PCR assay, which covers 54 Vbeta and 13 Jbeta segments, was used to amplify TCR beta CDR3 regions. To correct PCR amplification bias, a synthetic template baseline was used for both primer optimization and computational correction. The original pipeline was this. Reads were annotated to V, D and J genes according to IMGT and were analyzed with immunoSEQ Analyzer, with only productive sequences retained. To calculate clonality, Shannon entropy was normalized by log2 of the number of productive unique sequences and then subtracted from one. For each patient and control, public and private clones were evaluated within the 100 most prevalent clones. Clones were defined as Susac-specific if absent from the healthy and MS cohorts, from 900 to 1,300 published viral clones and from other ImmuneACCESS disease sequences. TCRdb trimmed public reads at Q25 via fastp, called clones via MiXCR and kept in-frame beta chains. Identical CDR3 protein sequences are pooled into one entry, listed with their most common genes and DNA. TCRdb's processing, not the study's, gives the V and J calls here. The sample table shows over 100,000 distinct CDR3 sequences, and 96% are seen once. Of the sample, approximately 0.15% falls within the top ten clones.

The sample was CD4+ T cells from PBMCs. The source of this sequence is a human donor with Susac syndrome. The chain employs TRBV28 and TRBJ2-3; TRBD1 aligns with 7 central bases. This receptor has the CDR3 CASRPGGGTDTQYF. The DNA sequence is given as TGTGCCAGCAGACCAGGGGGAGGCACAGATACGCAGTATTTT.